The source of this TCR beta chain is a study of blood T cell repertoires in COVID-19 (dated by TCRdb to the early 2020s). Notes on the research overall: Samples covering the acute and convalescent phases of COVID-19 were provided by collaborators in the United States, Italy and Spain. The material from the prospective study consisted of cDNA or gDNA derived from T cells, B-cell-depleted T cells, or PBMCs. The dataset comprised deeply sampled blood TCRbeta repertoires from subjects exposed to, actively infected with, or recovered from COVID-19. The repertoires were made available in a free public database intended to serve as a resource for research on the immune response to SARS-CoV-2. The samples were drawn from the first 160 participants of the ongoing ImmuneRACE study and from more than 1,000 subjects provided by 6 global collaborators. Sample metadata almost always included a de-identified subject ID, COVID-19 status, age in years and sex. HLA class I and class II types, where available, came from metadata supplied by the sample provider rather than from assay-based typing. Summary of the overall study and its limitations: Clinical and demographic metadata were provided uncurated, with the amount varying by source and participant.

CDR1 is given as MNHEY and CDR2 as SVGEGT, both from the germline V gene. The CDR3 covers 12 residues, taking in both the cysteine and the phenylalanine. The only DNA kept is the CDR3, 36 bases in frame from the first base. Trimming costs V 5 bases and J 4 bases, and their ends lie 6 bases apart. With regard to this clone: Its antigen remains unidentified. No much larger clone exists at a distance of one base, and base qualities are not known.

TCRbeta CDR3 regions were amplified from genomic DNA using the immunoSEQ Assay, a bias-controlled multiplex PCR. The authors' pipeline ran thus. The number of nucleated cells in each sample was estimated from the amplification of reference gene primers within the assay. To quantify the absolute abundance of each unique TCRbeta CDR3 rearrangement, sequence reads were collapsed and filtered. For each sample, productive Simpson clonality was calculated as the square root of Simpson's diversity index over productive rearrangements. The table was pulled from immuneACCESS by TCRdb, which kept in-frame rearrangements only. Such tables lose some clones; where checked, under half of the loss comes from unresolved V genes, and the rest has no known cause. V, J and clone size reflect that table, while D and trimming were determined from the DNA. The sample table records roughly 150,000 clones; approximately 86% of these occur just once. The biggest ten clones account for under 3% of the sample.

One collaborating source in Seattle enrolled patients while the patients were actively infected and followed the patients over time throughout the course of disease. The collaborating institutions used their own protocols to collect whole blood in K2EDTA tubes. For TCRbeta analysis, collaborators shipped samples as frozen whole blood, isolated PBMCs, or DNA extracted from either of those sample types. This sequence originates from a woman at least 80 years old with COVID-19, enrolled during active disease. Sequencing was performed on peripheral blood. Recombination joined TRBV6-2 or TRBV6-3 with TRBJ1-3; a tentative D call is TRBD1 (5 bases match). Here the CDR3 is given as CASSGQGNTIYF. The bases read TGTGCCAGCAGTGGACAAGGAAACACCATATATTTT.